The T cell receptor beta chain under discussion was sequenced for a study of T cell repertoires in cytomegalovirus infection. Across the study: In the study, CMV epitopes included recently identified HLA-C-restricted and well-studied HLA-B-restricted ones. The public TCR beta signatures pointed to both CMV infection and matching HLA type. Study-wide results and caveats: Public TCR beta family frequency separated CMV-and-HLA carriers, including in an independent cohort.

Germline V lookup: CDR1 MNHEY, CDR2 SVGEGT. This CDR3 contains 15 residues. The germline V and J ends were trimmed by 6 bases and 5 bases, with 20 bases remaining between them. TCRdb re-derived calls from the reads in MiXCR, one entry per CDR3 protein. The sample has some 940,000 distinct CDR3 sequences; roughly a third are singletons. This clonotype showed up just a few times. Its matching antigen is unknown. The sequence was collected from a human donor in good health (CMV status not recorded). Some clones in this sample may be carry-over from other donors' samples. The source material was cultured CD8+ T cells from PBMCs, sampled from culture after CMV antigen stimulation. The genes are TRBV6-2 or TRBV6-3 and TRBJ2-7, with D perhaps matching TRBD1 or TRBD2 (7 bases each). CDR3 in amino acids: CASSLWYQGGDEQYF. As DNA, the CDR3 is TGTGCCAGCAGCCTTTGGTACCAGGGGGGGGACGAGCAGTACTTC.